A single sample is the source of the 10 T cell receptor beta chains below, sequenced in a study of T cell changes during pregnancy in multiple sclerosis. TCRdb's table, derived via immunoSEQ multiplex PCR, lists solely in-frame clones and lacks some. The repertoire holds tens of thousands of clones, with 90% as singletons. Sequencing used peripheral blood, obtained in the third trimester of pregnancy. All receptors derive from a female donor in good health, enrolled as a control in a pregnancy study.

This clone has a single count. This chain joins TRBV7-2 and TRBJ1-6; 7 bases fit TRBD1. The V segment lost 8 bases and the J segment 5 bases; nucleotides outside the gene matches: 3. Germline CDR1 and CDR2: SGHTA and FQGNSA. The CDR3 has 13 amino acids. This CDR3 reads CASRQGHNSPLHF. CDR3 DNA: TGTGCCAGCCGACAGGGCCATAATTCACCCCTCCACTTT.

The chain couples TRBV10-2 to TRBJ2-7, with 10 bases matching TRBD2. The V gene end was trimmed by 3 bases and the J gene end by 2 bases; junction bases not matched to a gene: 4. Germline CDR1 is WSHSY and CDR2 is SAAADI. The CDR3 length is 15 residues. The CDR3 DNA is TGCGCCAGCAGTGAAGGACTAGCGGTGCCCTACGAGCAGTACTTC. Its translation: CASSEGLAVPYEQYF.

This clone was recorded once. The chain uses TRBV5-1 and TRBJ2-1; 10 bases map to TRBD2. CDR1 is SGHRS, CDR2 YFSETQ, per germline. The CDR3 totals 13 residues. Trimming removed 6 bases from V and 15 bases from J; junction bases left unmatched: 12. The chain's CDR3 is CASKSLAGDPGFF. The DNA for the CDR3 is TGCGCCAGCAAATCGCTAGCGGGGGACCCGGGGTTCTTC.

The CDR3 region is CASVAGGNYYEQYF. The CDR3 DNA sequence: TGTGCCAGTGTAGCGGGGGGAAACTACTACGAGCAGTACTTC. The chain combines TRBV2 with TRBJ2-7; 10 bases align to TRBD2. The CDR3 runs 14 residues. Germline CDR1 reads SNHLY; CDR2 reads FYNNEI. Trimming at V came to 9 bases and at J to 3 bases, leaving 8 bases not matched to a gene.

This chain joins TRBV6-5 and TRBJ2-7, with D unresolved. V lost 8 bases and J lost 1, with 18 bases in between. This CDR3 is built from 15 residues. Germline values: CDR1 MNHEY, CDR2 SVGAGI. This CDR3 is CASARGLLLSYEQYF. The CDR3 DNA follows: TGTGCCAGCGCTCGAGGTTTGCTCCTTTCCTACGAGCAGTACTTC.

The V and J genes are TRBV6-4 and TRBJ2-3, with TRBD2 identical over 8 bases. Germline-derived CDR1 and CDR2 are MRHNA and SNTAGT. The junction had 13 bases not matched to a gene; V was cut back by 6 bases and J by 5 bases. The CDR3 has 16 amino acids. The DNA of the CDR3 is TGTGCCAGCAGAGAAGCCCCGGGACTAGAGGGAGATACGCAGTATTTT. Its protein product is CASREAPGLEGDTQYF.

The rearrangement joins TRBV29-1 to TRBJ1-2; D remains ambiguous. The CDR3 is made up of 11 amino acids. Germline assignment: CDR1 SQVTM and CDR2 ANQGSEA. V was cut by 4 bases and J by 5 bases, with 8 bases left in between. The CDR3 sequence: CSVVHEYGYTF. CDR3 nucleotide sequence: TGCAGCGTTGTCCACGAGTATGGCTACACCTTC.

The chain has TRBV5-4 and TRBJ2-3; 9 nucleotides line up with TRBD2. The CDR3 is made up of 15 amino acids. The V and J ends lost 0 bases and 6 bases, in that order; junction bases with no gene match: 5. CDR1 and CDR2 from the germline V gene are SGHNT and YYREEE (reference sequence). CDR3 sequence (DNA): TGTGCCAGCAGCTTGGATCTTAGCGGGAGTGATACGCAGTATTTT. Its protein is CASSLDLSGSDTQYF.

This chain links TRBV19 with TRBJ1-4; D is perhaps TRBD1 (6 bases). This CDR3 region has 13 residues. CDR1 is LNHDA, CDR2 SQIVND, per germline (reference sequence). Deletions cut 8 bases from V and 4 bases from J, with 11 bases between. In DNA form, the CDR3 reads TGTGCCAGTTCTGACAGGTTTAATGAAAAACTGTTTTTT. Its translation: CASSDRFNEKLFF.

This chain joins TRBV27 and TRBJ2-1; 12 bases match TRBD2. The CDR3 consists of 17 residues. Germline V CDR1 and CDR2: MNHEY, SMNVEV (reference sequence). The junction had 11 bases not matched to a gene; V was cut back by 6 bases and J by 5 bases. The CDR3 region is CASSPRLAGGSHNEQFF. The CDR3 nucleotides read TGTGCCAGCAGCCCAAGGCTAGCGGGAGGGTCCCACAATGAGCAGTTCTTC.